This TCR beta chain was identified during a study of blood T cell repertoires in COVID-19. This table comes from immunoSEQ multiplex PCR, and its TCRdb copy is limited to in-frame clones, with some not included. The table includes 180,000 or so clones, roughly 83% detected once. Trimming took off 0 bases at V and 2 bases at J, with 14 bases between the two ends. This CDR3 contains 17 residues. Germline V gene data show CDR1 as SGHRS and CDR2 as YFSETQ. This TCR was recovered from a woman aged 40 to 50 with COVID-19, enrolled during active disease. V is TRBV5-1 and J is TRBJ1-4; perhaps TRBD1 as D (5 bases). The source material was peripheral blood. The CDR3 DNA follows: TGCGCCAGCAGCTTGGCCCCCGCCCCAGGGACTAATGAAAAACTGTTTTTT. It specifies CASSLAPAPGTNEKLFF.